Given below is one T cell receptor (beta chain) in context. The sample comes from a study of blood T cell repertoires in COVID-19. Across the whole study: Both acute and convalescent COVID-19 samples were obtained from the United States, Italy and Spain.

The assay was immunoSEQ multiplex PCR, and TCRdb's table has in-frame clones only and misses some. The profile shows approximately 470,000 clones, 87% of them singletons. The V gene's germline CDR1 is MGHRA and CDR2 YSYEKL. The CDR3 loop spans 15 amino acids. V was shortened by 0 bases and J by 5 bases, with 12 bases between the two germline ends. The rearrangement joins TRBV4-1 to TRBJ2-3; tentative D call: TRBD1 (5 bases). The clonotype originates from a woman aged 18-29 years who had recovered from COVID-19. The material sequenced was PBMCs or T cells enriched from blood (not recorded which). The CDR3 is CASSQEDRRGDTQYF. The CDR3 DNA follows: TGCGCCAGCAGCCAAGAGGACCGAAGGGGAGATACGCAGTATTTT.